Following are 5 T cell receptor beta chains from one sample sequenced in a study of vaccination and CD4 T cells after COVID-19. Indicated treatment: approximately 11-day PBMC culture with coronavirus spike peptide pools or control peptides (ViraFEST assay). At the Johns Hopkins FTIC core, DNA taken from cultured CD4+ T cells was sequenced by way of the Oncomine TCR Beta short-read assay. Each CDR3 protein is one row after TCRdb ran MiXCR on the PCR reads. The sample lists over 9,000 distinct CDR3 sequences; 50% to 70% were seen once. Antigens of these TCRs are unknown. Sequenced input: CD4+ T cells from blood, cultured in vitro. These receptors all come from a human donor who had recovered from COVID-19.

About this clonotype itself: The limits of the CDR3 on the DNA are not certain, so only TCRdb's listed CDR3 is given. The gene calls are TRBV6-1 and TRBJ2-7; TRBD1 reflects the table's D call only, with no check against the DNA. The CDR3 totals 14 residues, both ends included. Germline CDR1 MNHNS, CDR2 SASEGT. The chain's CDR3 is CASFGGGTGQKGYF.

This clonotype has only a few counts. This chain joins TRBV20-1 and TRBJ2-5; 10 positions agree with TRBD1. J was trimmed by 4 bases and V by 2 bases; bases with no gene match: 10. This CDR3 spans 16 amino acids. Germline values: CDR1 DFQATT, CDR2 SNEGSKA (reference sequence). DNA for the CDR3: TGCAGTGCTAGACGCCGGACAGGGGGAAGTCGAGAGACCCAGTACTTC. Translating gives CSARRRTGGSRETQYF.

The CDR3 DNA follows: TGTGCCTGGGGCCTACAGGGGGGAACTTTCTATGGCTACACCTTC. Its protein product is CAWGLQGGTFYGYTF. This sequence joins TRBV30 and TRBJ1-2; TRBD1 matches at 8 bases. V lost 5 bases to trimming and J lost 4 bases; unmatched junction nucleotides: 12. The CDR3 spans 15 residues. The germline gives CDR1 GTSNPN, CDR2 SVGIG (reference sequence).

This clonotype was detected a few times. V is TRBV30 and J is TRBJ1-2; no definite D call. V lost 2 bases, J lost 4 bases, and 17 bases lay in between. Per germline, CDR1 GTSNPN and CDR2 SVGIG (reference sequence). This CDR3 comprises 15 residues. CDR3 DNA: TGTGCCTGGAGTACCCCAGACACGAACTTCTATGGCTACACCTTC. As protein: CAWSTPDTNFYGYTF.

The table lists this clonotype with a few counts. This CDR3 reads CASSLVQGITLNTEAFF. As DNA, the CDR3 is TGTGCCAGCAGCTTAGTCCAGGGAATAACTTTGAACACTGAAGCTTTCTTT. The V gene is TRBV11-3, the J gene TRBJ1-1; D possibly corresponds to TRBD1 (5 bases). Germline V gives CDR1 SGHNT, CDR2 YENEEA. CDR3 length equals 17 residues. Trimming removed 1 base from V and 0 bases from J, with 15 bases in between.